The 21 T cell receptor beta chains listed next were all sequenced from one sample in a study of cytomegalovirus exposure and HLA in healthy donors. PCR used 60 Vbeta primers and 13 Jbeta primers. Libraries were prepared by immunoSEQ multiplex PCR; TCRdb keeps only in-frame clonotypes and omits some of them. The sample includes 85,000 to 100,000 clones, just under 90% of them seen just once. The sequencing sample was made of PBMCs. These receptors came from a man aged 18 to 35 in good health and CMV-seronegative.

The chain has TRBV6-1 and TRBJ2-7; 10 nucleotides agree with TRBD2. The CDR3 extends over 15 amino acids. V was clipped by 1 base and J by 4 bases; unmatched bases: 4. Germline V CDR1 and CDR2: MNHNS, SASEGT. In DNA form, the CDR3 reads TGTGCCAGCAGTGAAGGGCTAGCGGGAGATTACGAGCAGTACTTC. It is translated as CASSEGLAGDYEQYF.

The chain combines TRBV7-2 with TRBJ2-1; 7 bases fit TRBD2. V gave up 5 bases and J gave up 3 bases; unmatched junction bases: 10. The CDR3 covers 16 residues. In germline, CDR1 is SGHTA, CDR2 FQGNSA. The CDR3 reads CASSRSASGGYNEQFF. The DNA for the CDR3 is TGTGCCAGCAGCCGTAGCGCTAGCGGAGGCTACAATGAGCAGTTCTTC.

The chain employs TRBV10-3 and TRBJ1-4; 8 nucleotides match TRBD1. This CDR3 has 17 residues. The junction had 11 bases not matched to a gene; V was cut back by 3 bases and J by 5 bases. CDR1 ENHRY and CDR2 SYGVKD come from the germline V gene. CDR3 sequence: CAISEGRGLAKNEKLFF. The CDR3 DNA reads TGTGCCATCAGTGAAGGCAGGGGGCTCGCCAAGAATGAAAAACTGTTTTTT.

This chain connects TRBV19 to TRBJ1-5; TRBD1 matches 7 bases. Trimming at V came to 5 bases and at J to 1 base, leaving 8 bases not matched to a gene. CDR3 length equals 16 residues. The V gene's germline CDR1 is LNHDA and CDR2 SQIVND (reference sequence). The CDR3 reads CASSGRGSESNQPQHF. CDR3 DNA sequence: TGTGCCAGTAGTGGCAGGGGGTCCGAAAGCAATCAGCCCCAGCATTTT.

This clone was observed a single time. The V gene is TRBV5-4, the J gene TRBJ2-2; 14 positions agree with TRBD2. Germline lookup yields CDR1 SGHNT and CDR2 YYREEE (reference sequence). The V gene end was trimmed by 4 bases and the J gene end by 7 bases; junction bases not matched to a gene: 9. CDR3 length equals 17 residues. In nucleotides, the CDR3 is TGTGCCAGCAGCCCAGGGGGACTAGCGGGAGCAGTCGGGGAGCTGTTTTTT. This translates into CASSPGGLAGAVGELFF.

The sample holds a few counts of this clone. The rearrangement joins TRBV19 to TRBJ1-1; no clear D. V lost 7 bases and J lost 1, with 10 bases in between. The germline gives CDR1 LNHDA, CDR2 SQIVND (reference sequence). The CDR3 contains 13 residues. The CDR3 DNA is TGTGCCAGTAAAAGGCGGGAGAACACTGAAGCTTTCTTT. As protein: CASKRRENTEAFF.

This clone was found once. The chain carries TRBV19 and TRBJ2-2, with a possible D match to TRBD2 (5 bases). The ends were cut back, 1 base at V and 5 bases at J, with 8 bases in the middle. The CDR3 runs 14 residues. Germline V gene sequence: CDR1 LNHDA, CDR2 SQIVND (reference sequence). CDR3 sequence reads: CASSIAPGTGELFF. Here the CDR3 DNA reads TGTGCCAGTAGTATAGCTCCGGGGACCGGGGAGCTGTTTTTT.

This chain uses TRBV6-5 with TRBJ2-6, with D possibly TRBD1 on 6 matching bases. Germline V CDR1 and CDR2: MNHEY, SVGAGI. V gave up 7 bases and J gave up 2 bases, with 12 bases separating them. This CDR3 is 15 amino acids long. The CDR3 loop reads CASTGTFTGANVLTF. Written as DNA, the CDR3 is TGTGCCAGCACCGGGACATTTACTGGGGCCAACGTCCTGACTTTC.

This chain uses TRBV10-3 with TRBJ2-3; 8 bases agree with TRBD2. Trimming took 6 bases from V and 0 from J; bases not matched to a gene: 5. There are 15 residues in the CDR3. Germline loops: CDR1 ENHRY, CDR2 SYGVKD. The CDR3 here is CAIRRSGSSTDTQYF. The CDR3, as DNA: TGTGCCATCAGACGAAGCGGGAGCAGCACAGATACGCAGTATTTT.

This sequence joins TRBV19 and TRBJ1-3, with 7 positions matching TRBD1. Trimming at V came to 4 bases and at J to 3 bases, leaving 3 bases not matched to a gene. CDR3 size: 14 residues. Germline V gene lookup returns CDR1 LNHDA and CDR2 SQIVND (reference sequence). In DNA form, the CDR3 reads TGTGCCAGTAGTAGGGGGACAGATGGAAACACCATATATTTT. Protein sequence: CASSRGTDGNTIYF.

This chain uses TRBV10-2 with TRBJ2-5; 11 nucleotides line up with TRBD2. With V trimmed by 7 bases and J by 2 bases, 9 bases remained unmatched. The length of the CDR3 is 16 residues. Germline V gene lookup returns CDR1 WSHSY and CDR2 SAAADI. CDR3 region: CASTGVAGGRQETQYF. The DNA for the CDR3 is TGCGCCAGCACAGGGGTAGCGGGAGGGCGGCAAGAGACCCAGTACTTC.

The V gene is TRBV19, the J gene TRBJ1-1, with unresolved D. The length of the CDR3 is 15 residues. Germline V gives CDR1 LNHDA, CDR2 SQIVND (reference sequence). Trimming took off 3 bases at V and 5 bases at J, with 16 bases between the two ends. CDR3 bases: TGTGCCAGTAGTATTATCCCCCCTAGGCTTACTGAAGCTTTCTTT. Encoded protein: CASSIIPPRLTEAFF.

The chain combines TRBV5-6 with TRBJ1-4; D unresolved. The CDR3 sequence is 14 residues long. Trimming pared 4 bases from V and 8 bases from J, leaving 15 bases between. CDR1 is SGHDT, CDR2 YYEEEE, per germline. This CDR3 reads CASSAVYTSEKLFF. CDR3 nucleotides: TGTGCCAGCAGCGCGGTCTACACGTCCGAAAAACTGTTTTTT.

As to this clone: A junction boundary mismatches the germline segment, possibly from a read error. The CDR3 nucleotides read TGTGCTAGCAGCACACTAGCGGGGGAGACCCAGTACTTC. Protein: CASSTLAGETQYF. This chain joins TRBV7-7 and TRBJ2-5; the match to TRBD2 covers 10 bases. The V gene's germline CDR1 is SSHAT and CDR2 FNYEAQ (reference sequence). The CDR3 length is 13 residues.

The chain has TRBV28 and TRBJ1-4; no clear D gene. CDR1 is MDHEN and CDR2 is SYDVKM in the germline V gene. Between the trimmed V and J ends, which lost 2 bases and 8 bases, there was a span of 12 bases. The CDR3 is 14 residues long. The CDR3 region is CASSLIGSREKLFF. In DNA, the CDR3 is TGTGCCAGCAGTTTAATAGGGAGTAGGGAAAAACTGTTTTTT.

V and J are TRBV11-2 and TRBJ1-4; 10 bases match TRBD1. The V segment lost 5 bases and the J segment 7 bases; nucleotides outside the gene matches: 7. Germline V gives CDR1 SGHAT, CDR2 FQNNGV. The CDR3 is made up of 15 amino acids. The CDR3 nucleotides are TGTGCCAGCAGCCGACAGGGGGCAAGGGGTGAAAAACTGTTTTTT. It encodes CASSRQGARGEKLFF.

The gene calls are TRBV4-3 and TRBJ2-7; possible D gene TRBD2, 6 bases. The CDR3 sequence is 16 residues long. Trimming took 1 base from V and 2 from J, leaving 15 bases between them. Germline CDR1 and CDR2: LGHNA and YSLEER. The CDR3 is CASSQVGGSSAYEQYF. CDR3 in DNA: TGCGCCAGCAGCCAAGTGGGGGGAAGCAGTGCCTACGAGCAGTACTTC.

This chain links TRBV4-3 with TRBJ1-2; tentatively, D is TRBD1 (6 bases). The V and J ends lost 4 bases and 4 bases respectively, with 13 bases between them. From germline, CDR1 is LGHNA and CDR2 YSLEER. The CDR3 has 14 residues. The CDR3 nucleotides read TGCGCCAGCAGCCCACCGGGACACATCTATGGCTACACCTTC. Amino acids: CASSPPGHIYGYTF.

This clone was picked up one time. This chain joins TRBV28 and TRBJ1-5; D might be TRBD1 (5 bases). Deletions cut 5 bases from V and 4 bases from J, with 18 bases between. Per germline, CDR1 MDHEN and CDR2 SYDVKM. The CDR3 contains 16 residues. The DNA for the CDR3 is TGTGCCAGCAGTCTCGTGGGAGGGGTGCGGAATCAGCCCCAGCATTTT. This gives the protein CASSLVGGVRNQPQHF. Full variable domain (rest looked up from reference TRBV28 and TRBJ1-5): DVKVTQSSRYLVKRTGEKVFLECVQDMDHENMFWYRQDPGLGLRLIYFSYDVKMKEKGDIPEGYSVSREKKERFSLILESASTNQTSMYLCASSLVGGVRNQPQHFGDGTRLSIL.

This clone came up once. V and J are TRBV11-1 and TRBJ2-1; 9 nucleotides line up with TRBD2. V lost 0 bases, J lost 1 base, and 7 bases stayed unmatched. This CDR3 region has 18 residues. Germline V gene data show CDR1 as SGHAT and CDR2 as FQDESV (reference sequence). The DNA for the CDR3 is TGTGCCAGCAGCTTAGCGAAGATTAGCGGGAGATCCTACAATGAGCAGTTCTTC. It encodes CASSLAKISGRSYNEQFF.

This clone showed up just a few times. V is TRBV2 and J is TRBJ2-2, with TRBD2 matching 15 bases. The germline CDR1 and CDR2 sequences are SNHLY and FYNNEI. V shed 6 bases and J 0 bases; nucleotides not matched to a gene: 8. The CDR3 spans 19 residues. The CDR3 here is CASRGGTSGRPTNTGELFF. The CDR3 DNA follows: TGTGCCAGCAGGGGTGGGACTAGCGGGAGGCCGACGAACACCGGGGAGCTGTTTTTT.